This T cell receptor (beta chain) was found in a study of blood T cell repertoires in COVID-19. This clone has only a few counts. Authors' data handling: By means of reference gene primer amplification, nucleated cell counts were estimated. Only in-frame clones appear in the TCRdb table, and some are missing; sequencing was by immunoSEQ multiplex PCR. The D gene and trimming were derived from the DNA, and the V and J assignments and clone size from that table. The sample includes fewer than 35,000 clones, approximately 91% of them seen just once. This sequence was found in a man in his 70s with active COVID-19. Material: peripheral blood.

The CDR3 region is CASSRDRQETQYF. As DNA, the CDR3 is TGTGCCAGCAGCAGGGACAGACAAGAGACCCAGTACTTC. The chain joins TRBV7-3 to TRBJ2-5, with TRBD1 identical over 7 bases. CDR3 size: 13 residues. The germline CDR1 and CDR2 sequences are SGHTA and FQGTGA. V gave up 5 bases and J gave up 2 bases; unmatched junction bases: 2.